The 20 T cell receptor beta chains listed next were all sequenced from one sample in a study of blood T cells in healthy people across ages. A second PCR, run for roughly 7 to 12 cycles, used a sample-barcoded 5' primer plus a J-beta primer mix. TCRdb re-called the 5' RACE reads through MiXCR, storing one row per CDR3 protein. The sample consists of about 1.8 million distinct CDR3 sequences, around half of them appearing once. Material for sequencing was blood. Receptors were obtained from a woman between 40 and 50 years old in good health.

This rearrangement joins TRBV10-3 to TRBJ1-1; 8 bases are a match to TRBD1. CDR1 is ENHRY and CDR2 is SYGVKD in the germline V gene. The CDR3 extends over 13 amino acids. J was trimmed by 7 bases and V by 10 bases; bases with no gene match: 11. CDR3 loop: CATNPGQGGEAFF. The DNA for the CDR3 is TGTGCCACCAACCCTGGACAGGGAGGTGAAGCTTTCTTT.

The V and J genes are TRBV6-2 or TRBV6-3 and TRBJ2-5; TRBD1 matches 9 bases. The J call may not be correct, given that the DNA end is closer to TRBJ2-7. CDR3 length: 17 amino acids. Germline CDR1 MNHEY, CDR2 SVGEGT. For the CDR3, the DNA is TGTGCCAGCAGTTTTCCCTCCCGGGACAGGGTTTCCTACGAGCAGTACTTC. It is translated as CASSFPSRDRVSYEQYF.

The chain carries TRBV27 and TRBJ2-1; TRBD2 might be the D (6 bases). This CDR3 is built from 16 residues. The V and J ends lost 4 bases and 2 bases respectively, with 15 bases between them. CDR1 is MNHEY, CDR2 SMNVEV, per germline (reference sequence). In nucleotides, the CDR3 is TGTGCCAGCAGTTCGATCAGGGAGGCGCCCTACAATGAGCAGTTCTTC. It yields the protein CASSSIREAPYNEQFF.

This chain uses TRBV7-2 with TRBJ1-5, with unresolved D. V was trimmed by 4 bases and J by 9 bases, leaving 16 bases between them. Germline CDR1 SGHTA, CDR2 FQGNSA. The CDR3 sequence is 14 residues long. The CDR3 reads CASSSRQEPGPQHF. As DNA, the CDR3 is TGTGCCAGCAGCTCAAGACAAGAGCCAGGGCCCCAGCATTTT.

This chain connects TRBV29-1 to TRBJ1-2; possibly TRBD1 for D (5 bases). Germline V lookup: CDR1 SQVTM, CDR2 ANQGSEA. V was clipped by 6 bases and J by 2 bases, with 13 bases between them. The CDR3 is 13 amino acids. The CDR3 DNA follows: TGCAGCGTGGGGACCCGGGCGAACTATGGCTACACCTTC. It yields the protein CSVGTRANYGYTF.

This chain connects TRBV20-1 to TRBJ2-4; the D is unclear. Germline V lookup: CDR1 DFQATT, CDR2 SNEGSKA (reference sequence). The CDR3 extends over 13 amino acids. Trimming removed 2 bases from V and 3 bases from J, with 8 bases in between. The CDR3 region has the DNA TGCAGTGCTAGACGGGCCAGCAAAAACATTCAGTACTTC. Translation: CSARRASKNIQYF.

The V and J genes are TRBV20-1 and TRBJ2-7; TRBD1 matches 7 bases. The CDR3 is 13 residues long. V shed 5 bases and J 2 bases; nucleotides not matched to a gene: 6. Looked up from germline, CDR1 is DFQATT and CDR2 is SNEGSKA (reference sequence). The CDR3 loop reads CSARTGITYEQYF. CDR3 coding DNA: TGCAGTGCTCGGACAGGAATTACCTACGAGCAGTACTTC.

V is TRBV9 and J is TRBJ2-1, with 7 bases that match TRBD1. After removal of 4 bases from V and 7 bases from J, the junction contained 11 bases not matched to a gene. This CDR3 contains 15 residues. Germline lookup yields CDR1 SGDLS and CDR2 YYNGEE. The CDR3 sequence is CASSPRQGVINEQFF. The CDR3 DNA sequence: TGTGCCAGCAGCCCCCGACAGGGAGTAATTAATGAGCAGTTCTTC.

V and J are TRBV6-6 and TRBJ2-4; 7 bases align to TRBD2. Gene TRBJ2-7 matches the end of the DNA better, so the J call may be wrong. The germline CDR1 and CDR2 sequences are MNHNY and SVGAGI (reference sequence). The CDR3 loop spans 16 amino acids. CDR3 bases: TGTGCCAGCAGTCGCCGGGGCCTAGCGGCTAACTACGAGCAGTACTTC. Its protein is CASSRRGLAANYEQYF.

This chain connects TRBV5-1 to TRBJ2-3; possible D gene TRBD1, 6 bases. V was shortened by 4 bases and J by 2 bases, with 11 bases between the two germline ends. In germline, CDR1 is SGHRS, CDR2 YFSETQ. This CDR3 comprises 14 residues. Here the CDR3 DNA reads TGCGCCAGCAGCCGGGACACGAACACAGATACGCAGTATTTT. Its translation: CASSRDTNTDTQYF.

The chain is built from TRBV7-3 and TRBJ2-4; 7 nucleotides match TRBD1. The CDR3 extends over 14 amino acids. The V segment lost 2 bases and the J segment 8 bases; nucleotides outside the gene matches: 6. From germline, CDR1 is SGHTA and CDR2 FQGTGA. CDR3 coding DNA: TGTGCCAGCAGCTTAGACAGGGTGGCACACATTCAGTACTTC. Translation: CASSLDRVAHIQYF.

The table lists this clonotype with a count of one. Here the CDR3 reads CASNGAAQETQYF. CDR3 nucleotides: TGTGCCAGCAATGGGGCAGCTCAAGAGACCCAGTACTTC. The chain couples TRBV7-9 to TRBJ2-5; maybe TRBD1 (5 bases). Germline CDR1 and CDR2: SEHNR and FQNEAQ (reference sequence). The V and J ends lost 7 bases and 2 bases respectively, with 11 bases between them. CDR3 size: 13 residues.

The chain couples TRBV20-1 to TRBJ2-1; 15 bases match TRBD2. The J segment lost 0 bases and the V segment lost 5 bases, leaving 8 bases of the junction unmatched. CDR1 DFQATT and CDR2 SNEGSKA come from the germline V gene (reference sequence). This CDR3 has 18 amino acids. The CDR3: CSARPGLAGGSSYNEQFF. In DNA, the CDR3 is TGCAGTGCTCGTCCGGGACTAGCGGGGGGCAGCTCCTACAATGAGCAGTTCTTC.

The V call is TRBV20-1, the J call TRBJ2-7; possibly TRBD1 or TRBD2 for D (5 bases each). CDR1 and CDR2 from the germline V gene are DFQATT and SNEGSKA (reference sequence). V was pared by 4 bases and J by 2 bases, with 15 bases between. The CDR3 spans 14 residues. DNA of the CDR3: TGCAGTGCTACCGAGGGGCAAAAACCCTACGAGCAGTACTTC. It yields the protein CSATEGQKPYEQYF.

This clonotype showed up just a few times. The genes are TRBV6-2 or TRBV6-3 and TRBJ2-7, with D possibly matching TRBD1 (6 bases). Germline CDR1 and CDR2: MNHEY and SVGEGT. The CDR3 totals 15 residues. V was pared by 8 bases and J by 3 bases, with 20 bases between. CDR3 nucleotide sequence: TGTGCCAGCGCCGAGGGGGACACCCGACACTACGAGCAGTACTTC. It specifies CASAEGDTRHYEQYF.

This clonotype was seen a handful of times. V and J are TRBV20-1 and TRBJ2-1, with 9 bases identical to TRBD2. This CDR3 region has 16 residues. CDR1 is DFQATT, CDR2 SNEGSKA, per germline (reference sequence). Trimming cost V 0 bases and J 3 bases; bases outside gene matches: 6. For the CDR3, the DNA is TGCAGTGCTAGAGATCCCGCTAGCGGGGTCTACAATGAGCAGTTCTTC. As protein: CSARDPASGVYNEQFF.

CDR3 region: CASSPDGVYEQYF. The CDR3 DNA follows: TGTGCCAGCAGTCCCGATGGGGTGTACGAGCAGTACTTC. The chain combines TRBV6-5 with TRBJ2-7, with no clear D. Germline loops: CDR1 MNHEY, CDR2 SVGAGI. The CDR3 is made up of 13 amino acids. The germline V and J ends were trimmed by 5 bases and 4 bases, with 12 bases remaining between them.

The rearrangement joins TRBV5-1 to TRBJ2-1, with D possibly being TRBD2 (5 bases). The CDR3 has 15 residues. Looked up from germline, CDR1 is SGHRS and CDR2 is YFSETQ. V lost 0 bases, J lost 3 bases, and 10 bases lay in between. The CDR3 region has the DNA TGCGCCAGCAGCTTGGCAGTAGCGAGCTACAATGAGCAGTTCTTC. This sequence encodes CASSLAVASYNEQFF.

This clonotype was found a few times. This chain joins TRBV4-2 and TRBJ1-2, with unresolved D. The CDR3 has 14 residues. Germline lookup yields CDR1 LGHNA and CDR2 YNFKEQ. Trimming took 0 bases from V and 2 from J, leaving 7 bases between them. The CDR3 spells CASSQEKRNYGYTF. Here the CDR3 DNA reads TGTGCCAGCAGCCAAGAGAAGCGAAACTATGGCTACACCTTC.

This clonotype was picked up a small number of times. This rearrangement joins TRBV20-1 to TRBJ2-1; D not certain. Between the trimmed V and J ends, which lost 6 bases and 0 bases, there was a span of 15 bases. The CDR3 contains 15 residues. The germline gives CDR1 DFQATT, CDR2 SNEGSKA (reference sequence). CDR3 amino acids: CSALPSSSSYNEQFF. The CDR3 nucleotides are TGCAGTGCACTCCCGTCCAGCAGCTCCTACAATGAGCAGTTCTTC.